Following are 21 T cell receptor beta chains from one sample sequenced in a study of brain T cells in children with intractable seizures. Libraries were prepared by immunoSEQ multiplex PCR; TCRdb keeps only in-frame clonotypes and omits some of them. The data contain about 80,000 clones, approximately 90% of them singletons. This sample comprised peripheral blood, obtained at surgery. The receptors were sampled from a girl under 10 years old with Rasmussen encephalitis and intractable seizures.

The chain uses TRBV6-7 and TRBJ2-1, with TRBD2 identical over 7 bases. TRBV6-7 is sorted into the ORF group, with uncertain function. The J segment lost 5 bases and the V segment lost 0 bases, leaving 7 bases of the junction unmatched. The CDR3 sequence is 16 residues long. CDR3 protein: CASSYSRASGNNEQFF. DNA of the CDR3: TGTGCCAGCAGTTACTCTCGGGCTAGCGGCAACAATGAGCAGTTCTTC.

This clone came up once. The CDR3 DNA reads TGTGCCAGCAGCCTTGGACAGGGGTCCTCAACTTACGAGCAGTACTTC. Protein: CASSLGQGSSTYEQYF. V usage is TRBV5-5 and J usage is TRBJ2-7; 9 bases line up with TRBD1. Germline-derived CDR1 and CDR2 are SGHKS and YYEKEE (reference sequence). V lost 4 bases, J lost 4 bases, and 12 bases stayed unmatched. This CDR3 comprises 16 residues.

This chain joins TRBV25-1 and TRBJ2-3; the match to TRBD2 covers 10 bases. V trimming: 6 bases; J trimming: 0 bases; junction bases outside the gene matches: 0. The CDR3 runs 14 residues. Germline V gives CDR1 MGHDK, CDR2 SYGVNS. CDR3 sequence reads: CASRTSGSTDTQYF. CDR3 in DNA: TGTGCCAGCAGGACTAGCGGGAGCACAGATACGCAGTATTTT.

The table lists this clone with a count of one. The V and J genes are TRBV30 and TRBJ2-1, with D unresolved. CDR3 length: 11 amino acids. Trimming took 2 bases from V and 5 from J, leaving 4 bases between them. Germline V lookup: CDR1 GTSNPN, CDR2 SVGIG (reference sequence). The CDR3: CAWSSDNEQFF. Written as DNA, the CDR3 is TGTGCCTGGAGTAGCGACAATGAGCAGTTCTTC.

The count of this clone is one. The chain recombines TRBV12-3 or TRBV12-4 with TRBJ2-1; maybe TRBD2 (5 bases). The CDR3 length is 13 residues. Trimming left V 7 bases short and J 0 bases short, with 7 bases between. CDR3 bases: TGTGCCAGCAACGGGGACTCCTACAATGAGCAGTTCTTC. It specifies CASNGDSYNEQFF.

The rearrangement links TRBV6-5 to TRBJ1-1, with 7 positions matching TRBD1. The V gene's germline CDR1 is MNHEY and CDR2 SVGAGI. After removal of 5 bases from V and 4 bases from J, the junction contained 4 bases not matched to a gene. This CDR3 contains 13 residues. The CDR3 DNA follows: TGTGCCAGCAGTAGACAGGGATTCACTGAAGCTTTCTTT. This sequence encodes CASSRQGFTEAFF.

This chain joins TRBV27 and TRBJ2-3; no definite D call. Germline V gene data show CDR1 as MNHEY and CDR2 as SMNVEV (reference sequence). This CDR3 region has 13 residues. Trimming shortened V by 8 bases and J by 2 bases, and 11 bases separated the two germline ends. The CDR3 DNA sequence: TGTGCCAGCGCCAAACTACTCACAGATACGCAGTATTTT. It is translated as CASAKLLTDTQYF.

This rearrangement joins TRBV28 to TRBJ1-2, with a possible D match to TRBD1 (6 bases). V lost 8 bases, J lost 11 bases, and 21 bases lay in between. The CDR3 sequence is 13 residues long. Germline CDR1 reads MDHEN; CDR2 reads SYDVKM. Here the CDR3 DNA reads TGTGCCAGCTCCAACTCGGCAGGGGTCTGGTACACCTTC. Amino acid sequence: CASSNSAGVWYTF.

The J gene is TRBJ2-1, the V gene TRBV9; D tentatively reads TRBD1 or TRBD2 (5 bases each). V dropped 6 bases and J dropped 0 bases, with 13 bases sitting between them. The CDR3 has 15 residues. The germline V gene has CDR1 SGDLS and CDR2 YYNGEE. CDR3 bases: TGTGCCAGCACGAGTTCAGGGAGCTCCTACAATGAGCAGTTCTTC. Amino acids: CASTSSGSSYNEQFF.

For the CDR3, the DNA is TGTGCCAGCAGCCGGGGGACAGGAGCCTACGAGCAGTACTTC. As protein: CASSRGTGAYEQYF. The gene calls are TRBV9 and TRBJ2-7; 8 bases are a match to TRBD1. CDR1 and CDR2 from the germline V gene are SGDLS and YYNGEE. This CDR3 contains 14 residues. The V and J ends lost 4 bases and 2 bases, in that order; junction bases with no gene match: 5. Supplemented by reference TRBV9 and TRBJ2-7, the full variable domain reads DSGVTQTPKHLITATGQRVTLRCSPRSGDLSVYWYQQSLDQGLQFLIQYYNGEERAKGNILERFSAQQFPDLHSELNLSSLELGDSALYFCASSRGTGAYEQYFGPGTRLTVT.

The gene calls are TRBV24-1 and TRBJ2-3; D possibly corresponds to TRBD2 (6 bases). Trimming took 8 bases from V and 2 from J, leaving 19 bases between them. The CDR3 sequence is 16 residues long. CDR1 and CDR2 (germline): KGHDR, SFDVKD. The DNA for the CDR3 is TGTGCCACCAACCTCACTTCTAGCGAAAACACAGATACGCAGTATTTT. This encodes CATNLTSSENTDTQYF.

This chain links TRBV24-1 with TRBJ2-7; D call uncertain. This CDR3 comprises 11 residues. CDR1 KGHDR and CDR2 SFDVKD come from the germline V gene. V lost 4 bases, J lost 6 bases, and 6 bases lay in between. CDR3: CATSEGSEQYF. As DNA, the CDR3 is TGTGCCACCAGTGAGGGTAGCGAGCAGTACTTC.

A single count supports this clone. The chain combines TRBV5-5 with TRBJ1-1, with no clear D. Trimming left V 5 bases short and J 2 bases short, with 13 bases between. This CDR3 region has 14 residues. Germline V gives CDR1 SGHKS, CDR2 YYEKEE (reference sequence). The CDR3 loop reads CASRYDGRNTEAFF. Here the CDR3 DNA reads TGTGCCAGCAGGTACGACGGACGTAACACTGAAGCTTTCTTT. Full variable domain (rest looked up from reference TRBV5-5 and TRBJ1-1): DAGVTQSPTHLIKTRGQQVTLRCSPISGHKSVSWYQQVLGQGPQFIFQYYEKEERGRGNFPDRFSARQFPNYSSELNVNALLLGDSALYLCASRYDGRNTEAFFGQGTRLTVV.

The V and J genes are TRBV7-2 and TRBJ1-1, with 8 bases aligning to TRBD1. CDR3 length equals 13 residues. Per the germline V gene, CDR1 is SGHTA and CDR2 is FQGNSA. V trimming: 3 bases; J trimming: 5 bases; junction bases outside the gene matches: 2. CDR3: CASSFNRGTEAFF. DNA for the CDR3: TGTGCCAGCAGCTTCAACAGGGGGACTGAAGCTTTCTTT. Filled out from reference TRBV7-2 and TRBJ1-1, the complete variable domain reads GAGVSQSPSNKVTEKGKDVELRCDPISGHTALYWYRQSLGQGLEFLIYFQGNSAPDKSGLPSDRFSAERTGGSVSTLTIQRTQQEDSAVYLCASSFNRGTEAFFGQGTRLTVV.

The CDR3 loop is CASQTFRGGGYEQFF. The CDR3 nucleotides read TGTGCCAGCCAGACCTTCCGGGGAGGGGGCTATGAGCAGTTCTTC. The V call is TRBV6-5, the J call TRBJ2-1; D is possibly TRBD1 or TRBD2 (7 bases each). CDR1 MNHEY and CDR2 SVGAGI come from the germline V gene. The CDR3 is 15 amino acids. V lost 8 bases, J lost 8 bases, and 22 bases lay in between.

This chain connects TRBV24-1 to TRBJ1-2; D call uncertain. Germline CDR1 is KGHDR and CDR2 is SFDVKD. The CDR3 spans 16 residues. Deletions cut 3 bases from V and 8 bases from J, with 21 bases between. CDR3 region: CATSDTTSIGWEGYTF. As DNA, the CDR3 is TGTGCCACCAGTGATACCACCTCGATCGGTTGGGAGGGCTACACCTTC.

This clone showed up just a few times. The chain has TRBV5-4 and TRBJ2-7; no definite D call. Germline V lookup: CDR1 SGHNT, CDR2 YYREEE (reference sequence). Trimming left V 4 bases short and J 2 bases short, with 4 bases between. CDR3 length: 11 amino acids. CDR3 DNA sequence: TGTGCCAGCAGCGTAGCCTACGAGCAGTACTTC. Encoded protein: CASSVAYEQYF.

The chain couples TRBV5-4 to TRBJ1-1; no definite D call. CDR1 SGHNT and CDR2 YYREEE come from the germline V gene (reference sequence). The CDR3 contains 16 residues. V lost 1 base, J lost 0 bases, and 13 bases lay in between. The CDR3 loop is CASSLRRVGMNTEAFF. The DNA for the CDR3 is TGTGCCAGCAGCTTGCGCCGAGTAGGGATGAACACTGAAGCTTTCTTT.

The rearrangement joins TRBV10-3 to TRBJ1-1; D unclear. The CDR3 sequence is 13 residues long. The ends were cut back, 2 bases at V and 3 bases at J, with 7 bases in the middle. Germline CDR1 reads ENHRY; CDR2 reads SYGVKD. CDR3 residues: CAISEQQYTEAFF. The CDR3 nucleotides are TGTGCCATCAGTGAGCAACAGTACACTGAAGCTTTCTTT.

The gene calls are TRBV7-3 and TRBJ2-3; 10 nucleotides agree with TRBD2. CDR1 is SGHTA, CDR2 FQGTGA, per germline. This CDR3 is 15 amino acids long. The trim removed 4 bases at V and 6 bases at J, leaving 7 bases unmatched. This chain's CDR3 is CASSSSGGAADTQYF. The CDR3 DNA sequence: TGTGCCAGCAGCTCGAGCGGGGGGGCGGCGGATACGCAGTATTTT.

This chain uses TRBV7-9 with TRBJ2-1; D may match TRBD1 or TRBD2 (5 bases each). The germline CDR1 and CDR2 sequences are SEHNR and FQNEAQ (reference sequence). There are 13 residues in the CDR3. Trimming shortened V by 3 bases and J by 12 bases, and 15 bases separated the two germline ends. CDR3 region: CASSFVGTVRQFF. The CDR3 DNA follows: TGTGCCAGCAGCTTCGTCGGGACGGTCAGGCAGTTCTTC.